A selection of T cell receptor beta chains follows, all from one sample in a study of OX40 agonist ivuxolimab in advanced cancers. Sequencing used immunoSEQ multiplex PCR; TCRdb keeps in-frame clones, though not all of them. Altogether some 97,000 clones are present, approximately 90% being singletons, with the ten largest covering 0.45% to 0.65%. The sequences come from CD4+ or CD8+ T cells sorted from blood, collected in a trial of the OX40 agonist ivuxolimab. The receptors come from an adult with an advanced solid tumor such as melanoma, head and neck, liver or kidney cancer. CDR3s include the opening cysteine and the closing phenylalanine or tryptophan. A D gene is named only where the DNA matches it firmly. A clone size is listed for some rows: how often the clone was seen (once, few, many), or a class if it is expanded.

V gene: TRBV5-1
CDR3 length: 12
D gene: -
J gene: TRBJ1-2
clone size: -
CDR3 protein: CASSFGTEGYTF
CDR3 DNA: TGCGCCAGCAGCTTTGGGACTGAAGGCTACACCTTC

V gene: TRBV18
CDR3 length: 14
D gene: TRBD2
J gene: TRBJ2-2
clone size: -
CDR3 protein: CASSIAGNTGELFF
CDR3 DNA: TGTGCCAGCTCAATAGCGGGAAACACCGGGGAGCTGTTTTTT

V gene: TRBV28
CDR3 length: 12
D gene: -
J gene: TRBJ2-5
clone size: -
CDR3 protein: CASSRQKETQYF
CDR3 DNA: TGTGCCAGCAGCCGACAAAAAGAGACCCAGTACTTC

V gene: TRBV7-6
CDR3 length: 17
D gene: TRBD2
J gene: TRBJ2-3
clone size: -
CDR3 protein: CASSSHWGREGGDTQYF
CDR3 DNA: TGTGCCAGCAGCTCCCATTGGGGGCGGGAGGGCGGTGATACGCAGTATTTT

V gene: TRBV5-1
CDR3 length: 13
D gene: -
J gene: TRBJ2-2
clone size: -
CDR3 protein: CASSLYEGGELFF
CDR3 DNA: TGCGCCAGCAGCCTCTACGAAGGCGGGGAGCTGTTTTTT

V gene: TRBV25-1
CDR3 length: 13
D gene: -
J gene: TRBJ1-4
clone size: -
CDR3 protein: CASSGRTAEKLFF
CDR3 DNA: TGTGCCAGCAGTGGTCGGACAGCTGAAAAACTGTTTTTT

V gene: TRBV28
CDR3 length: 11
D gene: -
J gene: TRBJ1-5
clone size: few
CDR3 protein: CASSTGQPQHF
CDR3 DNA: TGTGCCAGCAGTACAGGCCAGCCCCAGCATTTT

V gene: TRBV4-2
CDR3 length: 15
D gene: -
J gene: TRBJ1-1
clone size: -
CDR3 protein: CASSQDMTGNTEAFF
CDR3 DNA: TGTGCCAGCAGCCAAGACATGACAGGGAACACTGAAGCTTTCTTT

V gene: TRBV10-3
CDR3 length: 14
D gene: -
J gene: TRBJ1-2
clone size: -
CDR3 protein: CAISSGTGPYGYTF
CDR3 DNA: TGTGCCATCAGTTCTGGGACCGGTCCCTATGGCTACACCTTC

V gene: TRBV7-2
CDR3 length: 15
D gene: TRBD2
J gene: TRBJ2-3
clone size: -
CDR3 protein: CASSPVGGRTDTQYF
CDR3 DNA: TGTGCCAGCAGCCCCGTGGGGGGGAGGACAGATACGCAGTATTTT

V gene: TRBV7-2
CDR3 length: 13
D gene: TRBD1
J gene: TRBJ2-7
clone size: -
CDR3 protein: CASSRTGDGEQYF
CDR3 DNA: TGTGCCAGCAGCCGGACAGGGGACGGCGAGCAGTACTTC

V gene: TRBV7-3
CDR3 length: 11
D gene: -
J gene: TRBJ2-2
clone size: once
CDR3 protein: CASSSGGELFF
CDR3 DNA: TGTGCCAGCAGTTCGGGCGGGGAGCTGTTTTTT

V gene: TRBV11-2
CDR3 length: 16
D gene: -
J gene: TRBJ2-1
clone size: -
CDR3 protein: CASSPLSNLFNNEQFF
CDR3 DNA: TGTGCCAGCAGCCCTTTGTCGAACCTATTCAACAATGAGCAGTTCTTC

V gene: TRBV15
CDR3 length: 16
D gene: TRBD2
J gene: TRBJ2-3
clone size: -
CDR3 protein: CATSKGLAESTDTQYF
CDR3 DNA: TGTGCCACCAGCAAAGGACTAGCGGAAAGCACAGATACGCAGTATTTT

V gene: TRBV28
CDR3 length: 13
D gene: -
J gene: TRBJ1-2
clone size: -
CDR3 protein: CASFTAHIYGYTF
CDR3 DNA: TGTGCCAGCTTTACTGCCCACATCTATGGCTACACCTTC

V gene: TRBV11-3
CDR3 length: 16
D gene: -
J gene: TRBJ2-4
clone size: -
CDR3 protein: CASSFGGDGAKNIQYF
CDR3 DNA: TGTGCCAGCAGCTTCGGGGGAGATGGTGCCAAAAACATTCAGTACTTC

V gene: TRBV14
CDR3 length: 13
D gene: -
J gene: TRBJ2-5
clone size: -
CDR3 protein: CASSRGRGETQYF
CDR3 DNA: TGTGCCAGCAGCCGGGGACGAGGGGAGACCCAGTACTTC

V gene: TRBV4-3
CDR3 length: 15
D gene: TRBD1
J gene: TRBJ1-2
clone size: -
CDR3 protein: CASSLTTGGSYGYTF
CDR3 DNA: TGCGCCAGCAGCCTAACTACAGGGGGGAGCTATGGCTACACCTTC

V gene: TRBV7-9
CDR3 length: 13
D gene: -
J gene: TRBJ2-1
clone size: -
CDR3 protein: CASSFLEGNEQFF
CDR3 DNA: TGTGCCAGCAGCTTCCTCGAAGGCAATGAGCAGTTCTTC

V gene: TRBV18
CDR3 length: 13
D gene: -
J gene: TRBJ1-5
clone size: once
CDR3 protein: CASSPQGNQPQHF
CDR3 DNA: TGTGCCAGCTCACCACAAGGCAATCAGCCCCAGCATTTT

V gene: TRBV4-3
CDR3 length: 14
D gene: TRBD2
J gene: TRBJ2-1
clone size: -
CDR3 protein: CASSKGLAGDEQFF
CDR3 DNA: TGCGCCAGCAGCAAGGGACTAGCGGGAGATGAGCAGTTCTTC

V gene: TRBV5-4
CDR3 length: 13
D gene: -
J gene: TRBJ2-7
clone size: -
CDR3 protein: CASSARFTREQYF
CDR3 DNA: TGTGCCAGCAGCGCCAGATTTACAAGAGAGCAGTACTTC

V gene: TRBV29-1
CDR3 length: 9
D gene: -
J gene: TRBJ2-5
clone size: -
CDR3 protein: CSALWTQYF
CDR3 DNA: TGCAGCGCCCTTTGGACCCAGTACTTC

V gene: TRBV7-3
CDR3 length: 13
D gene: -
J gene: TRBJ1-5
clone size: -
CDR3 protein: CASSLGGLQPQHF
CDR3 DNA: TGTGCCAGCAGCTTAGGGGGGTTGCAGCCCCAGCATTTT

V gene: TRBV6-1
CDR3 length: 15
D gene: -
J gene: TRBJ2-5
clone size: -
CDR3 protein: CASSPLPGVRETQYF
CDR3 DNA: TGTGCCAGCAGTCCCCTACCAGGGGTAAGAGAGACCCAGTACTTC

V gene: TRBV7-6
CDR3 length: 15
D gene: TRBD1
J gene: TRBJ2-1
clone size: -
CDR3 protein: CASSSTGATYNEQFF
CDR3 DNA: TGTGCCAGCAGCTCGACAGGGGCTACCTACAATGAGCAGTTCTTC

V gene: TRBV7-8
CDR3 length: 16
D gene: -
J gene: TRBJ2-1
clone size: -
CDR3 protein: CASSLVGGSSYNEQFF
CDR3 DNA: TGTGCCAGCAGCTTAGTTGGGGGGTCCTCCTACAATGAGCAGTTCTTC

V gene: TRBV5-6
CDR3 length: 17
D gene: TRBD1
J gene: TRBJ1-5
clone size: -
CDR3 protein: CASSLGRDRALGQPQHF
CDR3 DNA: TGTGCCAGCAGCTTGGGGAGGGACAGGGCTTTGGGCCAGCCCCAGCATTTT

V gene: TRBV7-3
CDR3 length: 15
D gene: TRBD2
J gene: TRBJ2-1
clone size: -
CDR3 protein: CASSQRLAGRNEQFF
CDR3 DNA: TGTGCCAGCAGTCAAAGACTAGCGGGACGCAATGAGCAGTTCTTC

V gene: TRBV7-8
CDR3 length: 14
D gene: TRBD1
J gene: TRBJ2-3
clone size: -
CDR3 protein: CASRRTGYLDTQYF
CDR3 DNA: TGTGCCAGCAGGAGGACAGGGTACTTGGATACGCAGTATTTT

V gene: TRBV18
CDR3 length: 15
D gene: -
J gene: TRBJ1-2
clone size: -
CDR3 protein: CASSPLLSANYGYTF
CDR3 DNA: TGTGCCAGCTCACCTTTGCTGTCAGCTAACTATGGCTACACCTTC

V gene: TRBV28
CDR3 length: 15
D gene: -
J gene: TRBJ2-3
clone size: -
CDR3 protein: CASSRGAGRTDTQYF
CDR3 DNA: TGTGCCAGCAGCCGGGGGGCGGGGCGCACAGATACGCAGTATTTT

V gene: TRBV4-3
CDR3 length: 16
D gene: -
J gene: TRBJ2-1
clone size: -
CDR3 protein: CASSQDYGDYYNEQFF
CDR3 DNA: TGCGCCAGCAGCCAAGATTATGGCGACTACTACAATGAGCAGTTCTTC

V gene: TRBV5-6
CDR3 length: 14
D gene: TRBD1
J gene: TRBJ1-3
clone size: -
CDR3 protein: CASRHGQVENTIYF
CDR3 DNA: TGTGCCAGCAGACACGGACAGGTCGAAAACACCATATATTTT

V gene: TRBV18
CDR3 length: 14
D gene: TRBD1
J gene: TRBJ2-7
clone size: -
CDR3 protein: CASSLDRGKYEQYF
CDR3 DNA: TGTGCCAGCTCCTTGGACAGGGGGAAGTACGAGCAGTACTTC

V gene: TRBV2
CDR3 length: 14
D gene: TRBD1
J gene: TRBJ1-5
clone size: -
CDR3 protein: CASADRGPNQPQHF
CDR3 DNA: TGTGCCAGCGCTGACAGGGGCCCCAATCAGCCCCAGCATTTT

V gene: TRBV23-1
CDR3 length: 12
D gene: -
J gene: TRBJ2-7
clone size: -
CDR3 protein: CASPKVYYEQYF
CDR3 DNA: TGCGCCAGCCCGAAGGTTTACTACGAGCAGTACTTC

V gene: TRBV5-1
CDR3 length: 16
D gene: TRBD2
J gene: TRBJ2-2
clone size: -
CDR3 protein: CASSPSSGSWTGELFF
CDR3 DNA: TGCGCCAGCAGCCCCTCTAGCGGGAGTTGGACCGGGGAGCTGTTTTTT

V gene: TRBV4-3
CDR3 length: 15
D gene: -
J gene: TRBJ2-5
clone size: -
CDR3 protein: CASSQPPRWRETQYF
CDR3 DNA: TGCGCCAGCAGCCAACCCCCCCGGTGGCGGGAGACCCAGTACTTC

V gene: TRBV7-9
CDR3 length: 13
D gene: TRBD1
J gene: TRBJ2-5
clone size: -
CDR3 protein: CASSWTGEETQYF
CDR3 DNA: TGTGCCAGCAGCTGGACAGGGGAAGAGACCCAGTACTTC

V gene: TRBV9
CDR3 length: 13
D gene: TRBD1
J gene: TRBJ1-3
clone size: -
CDR3 protein: CASTGQQRNTIYF
CDR3 DNA: TGTGCCAGCACGGGACAGCAACGGAACACCATATATTTT

V gene: TRBV19
CDR3 length: 12
D gene: -
J gene: TRBJ1-5
clone size: once
CDR3 protein: CATGPNNQPQHF
CDR3 DNA: TGTGCTACGGGCCCCAACAATCAGCCCCAGCATTTT

V gene: TRBV11-2
CDR3 length: 16
D gene: -
J gene: TRBJ2-7
clone size: -
CDR3 protein: CASSLRRTLSSYEQYF
CDR3 DNA: TGTGCCAGCAGCTTAAGGCGGACTCTCAGCTCCTACGAGCAGTACTTC

V gene: TRBV28
CDR3 length: 13
D gene: -
J gene: TRBJ2-7
clone size: -
CDR3 protein: CASGVGQSGKQYF
CDR3 DNA: TGTGCCAGCGGGGTCGGACAGTCTGGGAAGCAGTACTTC

V gene: TRBV4-3
CDR3 length: 15
D gene: -
J gene: TRBJ1-2
clone size: -
CDR3 protein: CASSHHQGLNYGYTF
CDR3 DNA: TGCGCCAGCAGCCATCATCAGGGGCTAAACTATGGCTACACCTTC

V gene: TRBV5-1
CDR3 length: 14
D gene: -
J gene: TRBJ2-7
clone size: -
CDR3 protein: CASSFEPGGHEQYF
CDR3 DNA: TGCGCCAGCAGCTTCGAGCCGGGGGGCCACGAGCAGTACTTC

V gene: TRBV2
CDR3 length: 14
D gene: -
J gene: TRBJ2-7
clone size: -
CDR3 protein: CASTSGHHSYEQYF
CDR3 DNA: TGTGCCAGCACTTCGGGACACCACTCCTACGAGCAGTACTTC

V gene: TRBV18
CDR3 length: 12
D gene: -
J gene: TRBJ1-1
clone size: -
CDR3 protein: CASSHRDTEAFF
CDR3 DNA: TGTGCCAGCTCACACAGGGACACTGAAGCTTTCTTT

V gene: TRBV9
CDR3 length: 14
D gene: -
J gene: TRBJ2-4
clone size: -
CDR3 protein: CASSVVPGSGIQYF
CDR3 DNA: TGTGCCAGCAGCGTAGTTCCAGGGTCGGGCATTCAGTACTTC

V gene: TRBV5-4
CDR3 length: 16
D gene: TRBD1
J gene: TRBJ1-1
clone size: -
CDR3 protein: CASRPEVDRDAGEAFF
CDR3 DNA: TGTGCCAGCAGGCCTGAAGTGGACAGGGATGCCGGTGAAGCTTTCTTT

V gene: TRBV19
CDR3 length: 13
D gene: -
J gene: TRBJ1-2
clone size: -
CDR3 protein: CASSPGNLPGYTF
CDR3 DNA: TGTGCCAGTTCACCGGGTAACTTGCCAGGCTACACCTTC

V gene: TRBV9
CDR3 length: 14
D gene: -
J gene: TRBJ2-7
clone size: -
CDR3 protein: CASSVDGSGYEQYF
CDR3 DNA: TGTGCCAGCAGCGTAGACGGGAGTGGATACGAGCAGTACTTC

V gene: TRBV2
CDR3 length: 14
D gene: -
J gene: TRBJ2-7
clone size: few
CDR3 protein: CASRQGWSTYEQYF
CDR3 DNA: TGTGCCAGCAGACAGGGTTGGTCCACCTACGAGCAGTACTTC

V gene: TRBV5-1
CDR3 length: 14
D gene: -
J gene: TRBJ2-7
clone size: -
CDR3 protein: CASSLGAQGNEQYF
CDR3 DNA: TGCGCCAGCAGCTTGGGCGCTCAGGGTAACGAGCAGTACTTC